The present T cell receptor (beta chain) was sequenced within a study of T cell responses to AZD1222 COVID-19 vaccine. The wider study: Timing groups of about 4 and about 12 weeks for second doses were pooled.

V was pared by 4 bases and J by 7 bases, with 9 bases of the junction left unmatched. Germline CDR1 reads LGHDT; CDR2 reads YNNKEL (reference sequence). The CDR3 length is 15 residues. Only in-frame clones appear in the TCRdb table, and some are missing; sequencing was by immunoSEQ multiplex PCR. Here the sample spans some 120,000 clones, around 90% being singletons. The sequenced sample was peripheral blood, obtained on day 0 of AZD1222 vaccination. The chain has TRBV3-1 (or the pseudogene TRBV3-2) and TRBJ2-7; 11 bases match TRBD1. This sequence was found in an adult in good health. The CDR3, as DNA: TGTGCCAGCAGCCGAGTATGGGACAGGGGGGGAGAGCAGTACTTC. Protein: CASSRVWDRGGEQYF.